Listed below are T cell receptor beta chains from one sample, sequenced in a study of cytomegalovirus exposure and HLA in healthy donors. Assay used: immunoSEQ multiplex PCR; TCRdb lists only in-frame clones, some missing. The table records approximately 190,000 clones, 75% to 85% of them present only once. The sequencing sample was made of PBMCs. These receptors came from a woman between 18 and 30 years old in good health and CMV-seronegative. Each CDR3 is given with its conserved first and last residue. D genes are given only for firm matches. Rows give clone size only sometimes, using once, few, many, or a class for an expanded clone.

v_gene	d_gene	j_gene	abundance	CDR3aa	CDR3nt
TRBV6-5	TRBD1	TRBJ1-5	-	CASRTTGDGNQPQHF	TGTGCCAGCAGGACAACAGGGGACGGCAATCAGCCCCAGCATTTT
TRBV30	TRBD2	TRBJ2-2	few	CAWRSSGATGELFF	TGTGCCTGGCGTTCTAGCGGGGCTACCGGGGAGCTGTTTTTT
TRBV11-2	TRBD2	TRBJ2-5	-	CASSRTSGDETQYF	TGTGCCAGCAGCCGTACTAGCGGGGATGAGACCCAGTACTTC
TRBV6-5	-	TRBJ2-2	once	CASSYWQSNTGELFF	TGTGCCAGCAGTTATTGGCAATCGAACACCGGGGAGCTGTTTTTT
TRBV6-5	-	TRBJ2-2	-	CASRPDRGTGELFF	TGTGCCAGCAGGCCTGACAGAGGCACCGGGGAGCTGTTTTTT
TRBV28	TRBD2	TRBJ2-1	-	CASSPGLSGDERLSYNEQFF	TGTGCCAGCAGCCCGGGGTTAAGCGGGGATGAAAGGCTCTCCTACAATGAGCAGTTCTTC
TRBV7-8	TRBD2	TRBJ2-5	-	CASSQRTSGGPQETQYF	TGTGCCAGCAGCCAACGAACTAGCGGGGGGCCACAAGAGACCCAGTACTTC
TRBV28	-	TRBJ1-3	-	CASSLSLSSGNTIYF	TGTGCCAGCAGTTTATCACTCTCATCTGGAAACACCATATATTTT
TRBV5-1	TRBD2	TRBJ2-5	-	CASRTSTETQYF	TGCGCCAGCCGGACTAGCACAGAGACCCAGTACTTC
TRBV11-2	TRBD2	TRBJ2-3	-	CASSGGTSGRTDTQYF	TGTGCCAGCAGCGGAGGCACTAGCGGGAGGACAGATACGCAGTATTTT
TRBV9	-	TRBJ1-5	-	CASSPWENQPQHF	TGTGCCAGCAGTCCGTGGGAGAATCAGCCCCAGCATTTT
TRBV30	-	TRBJ2-2	-	CAWSSLDGELFF	TGTGCCTGGAGTAGCCTCGACGGGGAGCTGTTTTTT
TRBV27	-	TRBJ2-7	-	CASTALSGEQYF	TGTGCCAGCACCGCTCTGAGTGGCGAGCAGTACTTC
TRBV19	TRBD2	TRBJ2-1	-	CASSDRSGRYNEQFF	TGTGCCAGTAGTGATCGTAGCGGGAGATACAATGAGCAGTTCTTC
TRBV2	TRBD1	TRBJ1-2	once	CASSEDRGSYGYTF	TGTGCCAGCAGTGAGGACAGGGGTAGCTATGGCTACACCTTC
TRBV5-1	TRBD2	TRBJ2-7	-	CASSSGLASPGEQYF	TGCGCCAGCAGCTCCGGACTAGCTTCGCCGGGCGAGCAGTACTTC
TRBV4-1	TRBD2	TRBJ2-3	-	CASSQDIGLGWDTQYF	TGCGCCAGCAGCCAAGATATAGGACTAGGGTGGGATACGCAGTATTTT
TRBV28	-	TRBJ2-2	-	CASMRAPGELFF	TGTGCCAGCATGAGGGCCCCCGGGGAGCTGTTTTTT
TRBV6-1	TRBD1	TRBJ1-1	-	CASIQKPGQGEAFF	TGTGCCAGCATTCAAAAGCCGGGACAGGGGGAAGCTTTCTTT
TRBV27	TRBD2	TRBJ2-7	-	CASTKLAGGSYEQYF	TGTGCCAGCACCAAACTAGCGGGAGGCTCCTACGAGCAGTACTTC
TRBV5-1	TRBD2	TRBJ2-3	-	CASSLGLARDTQYF	TGCGCCAGCAGCCTCGGACTAGCCCGGGATACGCAGTATTTT
TRBV5-6	TRBD2	TRBJ2-7	-	CASSLFSGGEQYF	TGTGCCAGCAGCTTGTTTAGCGGGGGCGAGCAGTACTTC